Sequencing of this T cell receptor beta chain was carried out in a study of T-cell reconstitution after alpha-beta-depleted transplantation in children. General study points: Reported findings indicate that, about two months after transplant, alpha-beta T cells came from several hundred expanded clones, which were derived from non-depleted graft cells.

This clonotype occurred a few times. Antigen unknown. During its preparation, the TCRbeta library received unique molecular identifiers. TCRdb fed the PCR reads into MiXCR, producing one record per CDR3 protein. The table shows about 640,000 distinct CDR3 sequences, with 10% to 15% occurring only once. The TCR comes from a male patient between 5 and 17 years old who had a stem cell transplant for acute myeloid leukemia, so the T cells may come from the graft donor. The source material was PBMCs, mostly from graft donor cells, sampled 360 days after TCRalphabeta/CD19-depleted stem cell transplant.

The chain's CDR3 is CASSVGQGGYNEQFF. CDR3 coding DNA: TGTGCCAGCAGCGTCGGACAGGGTGGCTACAATGAGCAGTTCTTC. The chain combines TRBV9 with TRBJ2-1; TRBD1 aligns across 8 bases. Germline V lookup: CDR1 SGDLS, CDR2 YYNGEE. Trimming at V came to 2 bases and at J to 3 bases, leaving 4 bases not matched to a gene. CDR3 length equals 15 residues.